This TCR beta chain stems from a study of somatic mutations in cytotoxic T cells in rheumatoid arthritis. V was pared by 4 bases and J by 4 bases, with 8 bases of the junction left unmatched. The CDR3 covers 15 residues. Germline CDR1 reads SGHKS; CDR2 reads YYEKEE (reference sequence). Data came from immunoSEQ multiplex PCR; TCRdb stores just in-frame clones and leaves some out. Of 8,000 to 11,000 clones listed, about 81% are singletons. Isolation of CD4+ and CD8+ cells used positive magnetic bead selection, with purity checked by flow cytometry. The chain couples TRBV5-5 to TRBJ1-2, with TRBD1 matching over 9 bases. The TCR originated in a woman in her fifties or sixties in good health. Sequences were obtained from CD8+ T cells sorted from blood. This chain's CDR3 is CASSQAGQGIYGYTF. In nucleotides, the CDR3 is TGTGCCAGCAGCCAGGCCGGACAGGGGATCTATGGCTACACCTTC.